The T cell receptor (beta chain) under discussion was sequenced for a study of patients and donors after allogeneic stem cell transplantation. TCRdb called the RT-PCR reads again in MiXCR, with one record for every CDR3 protein. The repertoire holds approximately 24,000 distinct CDR3 sequences, with 35% to 45% as singletons. Germline V gene lookup returns CDR1 MDHEN and CDR2 SYDVKM. The V end was cut by 4 bases, the J end by 6 bases, with 13 bases between. The CDR3 contains 14 residues. Sequencing was done on a sample of blood, either unsorted or a sorted T cell fraction (not recorded which). The clonotype comes from a human donor who was either an allogeneic HSCT recipient or a stem cell or donor lymphocyte infusion donor (not recorded which). It is not recorded whose cells these are; they may come from a transplant donor. The rearrangement uses TRBV28 and TRBJ2-4, with D perhaps matching TRBD1 or TRBD2 (5 bases each). The CDR3, as DNA: TGTGCCAGCAGTTCCTGGGGGAGCGGAAACATTCAGTACTTC. Amino acid sequence: CASSSWGSGNIQYF.